The sequence of this TCR beta chain was determined in a study of T cells in Graves' hyperthyroidism and ophthalmopathy. Overall study findings and caveats: Most expanded thyroid clonotypes above 0.001 also appeared in blood.

Those patients with uncontrolled infection, other autoimmune disease, pregnancy or lactation were excluded. TCR beta CDR3 regions were amplified from RNA transcripts. TCR CDR3 underwent first-round RT-PCR with the HTBI primer set. TCRdb reprocessed the multiplex PCR reads with MiXCR, giving one entry per CDR3 protein. This table holds a few hundred thousand distinct CDR3 sequences, about 14% found once. Comments on this clonotype: The target antigen is unknown.

The sample taken for sequencing was blood. The clonotype comes from a middle-aged woman with Graves' hyperthyroidism.

The CDR3 nucleotides read TGTGCCAGCTTATCCTTGAGCGGGAGGCGGTACAATGAGCAGTTCTTC. Protein: CASLSLSGRRYNEQFF. The chain joins TRBV12-3 or TRBV12-4 to TRBJ2-1, with 9 nucleotides matching TRBD2. The CDR3 runs to 16 residues. The ends lost 8 bases at V and 4 bases at J; junction bases unmatched: 12.